These 14 T cell receptor beta chains were all obtained from the same sample, sequenced in a study of shared T cell receptors in the human thymus. Only in-frame clones appear in the TCRdb table, and some are missing; sequencing was by immunoSEQ multiplex PCR. This sample has approximately 490,000 clones, with 75% to 85% found just once. The sample was also linked to a second study, of human thymus T cells.

The source material was thymocytes. Receptor source: a boy younger than two with a congenital heart defect.

The chain recombines TRBV9 with TRBJ2-2; 8 nucleotides line up with TRBD2. CDR3 length: 14 amino acids. The germline CDR1 and CDR2 sequences are SGDLS and YYNGEE. The V segment lost 3 bases and the J segment 9 bases; nucleotides outside the gene matches: 7. The DNA of the CDR3 is TGTGCCAGCAGCGGCCGCGCGGGGGGCTGGGAGCTGTTTTTT. Translating it yields CASSGRAGGWELFF.

This sequence joins TRBV10-3 and TRBJ2-7, with TRBD2 matching 7 bases. This CDR3 has 14 residues. Germline CDR1 is ENHRY and CDR2 is SYGVKD. After removal of 7 bases from V and 3 bases from J, the junction contained 9 bases not matched to a gene. This CDR3 is CAITRRDYLYEQYF. As DNA, the CDR3 is TGTGCCATCACGAGGAGGGACTACCTCTACGAGCAGTACTTC.

This rearrangement joins TRBV7-6 to TRBJ2-1, with TRBD1 matching 10 bases. V lost 5 bases, J lost 10 bases, and 23 bases stayed unmatched. The CDR3 contains 19 residues. The germline gives CDR1 SGHVS, CDR2 FNYEAQ. The CDR3 spells CASSPQGQGPFFPGKEQFF. Here the CDR3 DNA reads TGTGCCAGCAGCCCCCAGGGACAGGGGCCCTTCTTCCCGGGAAAGGAGCAGTTCTTC.

The chain combines TRBV5-6 with TRBJ1-2; D unclear. CDR1 is SGHDT and CDR2 is YYEEEE in the germline V gene. Trimming removed 4 bases from V and 2 bases from J, with 12 bases in between. The CDR3 runs 14 residues. The CDR3 sequence is CASSPPTTNYGYTF. The DNA of the CDR3 is TGTGCCAGCAGCCCACCGACAACAAACTATGGCTACACCTTC.

This rearrangement joins TRBV7-2 to TRBJ1-3; weak D call: TRBD1 (5 bases). CDR1 SGHTA and CDR2 FQGNSA come from the germline V gene. Trimming removed 5 bases from V and 0 bases from J, with 14 bases in between. The CDR3 loop spans 16 amino acids. Here the CDR3 reads CASSAPTGLSGNTIYF. CDR3 DNA sequence: TGTGCCAGCAGCGCCCCAACAGGCCTCTCTGGAAACACCATATATTTT. The variable domain in full, with the rest retrieved from reference TRBV7-2 and TRBJ1-3, is GAGVSQSPSNKVTEKGKDVELRCDPISGHTALYWYRQSLGQGLEFLIYFQGNSAPDKSGLPSDRFSAERTGGSVSTLTIQRTQQEDSAVYLCASSAPTGLSGNTIYFGEGSWLTVV.

This CDR3 reads CASSRRFRGPDTGELFF. The CDR3 DNA sequence: TGTGCCAGCAGCCGTCGTTTTAGGGGGCCAGACACCGGGGAGCTGTTTTTT. The chain employs TRBV7-2 and TRBJ2-2; 7 nucleotides match TRBD1. In germline, CDR1 is SGHTA, CDR2 FQGNSA. V was pared by 5 bases and J by 3 bases, with 12 bases of the junction left unmatched. The CDR3 runs 17 residues.

In the case of this clone: The same CDR3 arises from other DNA sequences in this sample as well. The rearrangement joins TRBV11-2 to TRBJ2-7; D gene uncertain. The germline V gene has CDR1 SGHAT and CDR2 FQNNGV. The CDR3 is made up of 12 amino acids. The germline V and J ends were trimmed by 4 bases and 5 bases, with 9 bases remaining between them. CDR3 nucleotide sequence: TGTGCCAGCAGCTCCGGTTTAAACGAGCAGTACTTC. Translation: CASSSGLNEQYF.

The chain uses TRBV30 and TRBJ1-4, with 8 bases fitting TRBD1. J lost 1 base, V lost 0 bases, and 10 bases had no gene match. The CDR3 loop spans 18 amino acids. Germline loops: CDR1 GTSNPN, CDR2 SVGIG (reference sequence). As DNA, the CDR3 is TGTGCCTGGAGTGTATACCCCGGACAGGGAGAAACTAATGAAAAACTGTTTTTT. It codes for CAWSVYPGQGETNEKLFF.

This chain joins TRBV11-2 and TRBJ2-5, with a possible D match to TRBD2 (6 bases). Trimming took off 4 bases at V and 0 bases at J, with 18 bases between the two ends. CDR3 length: 17 residues. Germline V lookup: CDR1 SGHAT, CDR2 FQNNGV. The CDR3 DNA reads as TGTGCCAGCAGCTCCACCGTTGGTGGAGGGTACCAAGAGACCCAGTACTTC. Its translation is CASSSTVGGGYQETQYF. The full variable domain, its missing parts supplied by reference TRBV11-2 and TRBJ2-5, is EAGVAQSPRYKIIEKRQSVAFWCNPISGHATLYWYQQILGQGPKLLIQFQNNGVVDDSQLPKDRFSAERLKGVDSTLKIQPAKLEDSAVYLCASSSTVGGGYQETQYFGPGTRLLVL.

With regard to this clone: In the same sample, other DNA sequences code for this CDR3. This chain uses TRBV4-3 with TRBJ1-5, with TRBD1 as a possible D gene (5 bases). The V and J ends lost 0 bases and 4 bases respectively, with 10 bases between them. Germline CDR1 LGHNA, CDR2 YSLEER. The CDR3 spans 15 residues. CDR3 residues: CASSQDRSGNQPQHF. Here the CDR3 DNA reads TGCGCCAGCAGCCAAGATAGATCAGGGAATCAGCCCCAGCATTTT.

This clone has a single count. V is TRBV5-4 and J is TRBJ2-7; D is ambiguous. Trimming stripped 0 bases from V and 4 bases from J, with 11 bases between. This CDR3 is built from 14 residues. In germline, CDR1 is SGHNT, CDR2 YYREEE (reference sequence). CDR3 sequence reads: CASSLVSQFYEQYF. CDR3 DNA sequence: TGTGCCAGCAGCTTGGTATCGCAGTTTTACGAGCAGTACTTC.

This sequence joins TRBV5-6 and TRBJ2-7; TRBD2 is a possible D gene (6 bases). CDR1 and CDR2 (germline): SGHDT, YYEEEE. Trimming shortened V by 5 bases and J by 0 bases, and 12 bases separated the two germline ends. The CDR3 is 14 residues long. CDR3 sequence (DNA): TGTGCCAGCAGATCATCGGGACTCTCCTACGAGCAGTACTTC. This sequence encodes CASRSSGLSYEQYF.

The chain couples TRBV29-1 to TRBJ1-3; D gene unclear. Trimming took off 7 bases at V and 0 bases at J, with 13 bases between the two ends. Germline-derived CDR1 and CDR2 are SQVTM and ANQGSEA. The CDR3 totals 14 residues. The CDR3 DNA follows: TGCAGCGGCAGGTCTAAATTCTCTGGAAACACCATATATTTT. Translating gives CSGRSKFSGNTIYF.

J is TRBJ2-7 and V is TRBV28; the D gene is possibly TRBD2 (5 bases). The V and J ends lost 7 bases and 6 bases respectively, with 19 bases between them. The germline V gene has CDR1 MDHEN and CDR2 SYDVKM. The CDR3 totals 14 residues. The CDR3 reads CASNERSTAGEQYF. The CDR3 DNA is TGTGCCAGCAATGAAAGGAGTACGGCGGGCGAGCAGTACTTC.